This record looks at one T cell receptor (beta chain) sequence and its context. The length of the CDR3 is 13 residues. From germline, CDR1 is SGDLS and CDR2 YYNGEE. V was clipped by 3 bases and J by 2 bases, with 5 bases between them. This entry belongs to a study of blood T cell repertoires in COVID-19. Assay: immunoSEQ multiplex PCR; the TCRdb copy retains only in-frame clones and omits some. The data show under 200,000 clones, 70% to 90% seen once. This sequence originates from a man aged 55 to 70 with acute or convalescent COVID-19. The rearrangement uses TRBV9 and TRBJ2-2; no clear D gene. Sequencing was performed on peripheral blood. CDR3: CASSALNTGELFF. CDR3 nucleotides: TGTGCCAGCAGCGCCTTAAACACCGGGGAGCTGTTTTTT.